The clone carrying this T cell receptor (beta chain) was counted between two and nine times. Antigen: not known. The sample comes from a study of human T cells and chemical hapten exposure. Turning to the study itself: Chiefly women, the patients showed alopecia areata, totalis or universalis. Study outcomes and limitations: PT1 expanded TCR numbers tracked positively with patch test score. TCRs above 1 in 1000 frequency stayed constant with DPC sensitization.

The time point was: pre-sensitization, week 0. Treatment here: therapeutic diphenylcyclopropenone sensitization with weekly scalp DPC. The germline V gene has CDR1 SGHRS and CDR2 YFSETQ. The CDR3 is 12 amino acids. With 4 bases removed from V and 7 bases from J, the gap between germline ends came to 11 bases. TCRdb redid the calling of the RACE reads with MiXCR, one entry per CDR3 protein. Among about 110,000 distinct CDR3 sequences listed, 12% were seen once. The genes are TRBV5-1 and TRBJ1-2, with D hard to call. Source: whole blood, taken in connection with sensitization to the hapten diphenylcyclopropenone (DPC). The receptor comes from a woman aged 50 to 60 with alopecia areata. Some clones in this sample may be carry-over from other donors' samples. The CDR3 sequence: CASSPPSGGYTF. The CDR3 nucleotides are TGCGCCAGCAGCCCCCCTTCTGGTGGCTACACCTTC.